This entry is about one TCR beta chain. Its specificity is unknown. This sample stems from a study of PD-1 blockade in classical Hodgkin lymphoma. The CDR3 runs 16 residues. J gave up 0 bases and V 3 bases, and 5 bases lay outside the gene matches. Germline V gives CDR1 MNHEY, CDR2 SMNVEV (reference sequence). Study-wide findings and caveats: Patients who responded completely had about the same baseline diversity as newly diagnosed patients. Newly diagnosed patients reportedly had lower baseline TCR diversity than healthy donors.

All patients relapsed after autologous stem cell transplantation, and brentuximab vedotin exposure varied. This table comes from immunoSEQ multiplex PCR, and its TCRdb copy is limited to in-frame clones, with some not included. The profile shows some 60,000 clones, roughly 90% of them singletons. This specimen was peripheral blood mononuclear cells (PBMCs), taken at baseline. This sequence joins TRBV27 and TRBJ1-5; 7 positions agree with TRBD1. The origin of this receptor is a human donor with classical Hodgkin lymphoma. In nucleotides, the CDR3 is TGTGCCAGCAGTTTGGGACAGCCTAATAGCAATCAGCCCCAGCATTTT. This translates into CASSLGQPNSNQPQHF.